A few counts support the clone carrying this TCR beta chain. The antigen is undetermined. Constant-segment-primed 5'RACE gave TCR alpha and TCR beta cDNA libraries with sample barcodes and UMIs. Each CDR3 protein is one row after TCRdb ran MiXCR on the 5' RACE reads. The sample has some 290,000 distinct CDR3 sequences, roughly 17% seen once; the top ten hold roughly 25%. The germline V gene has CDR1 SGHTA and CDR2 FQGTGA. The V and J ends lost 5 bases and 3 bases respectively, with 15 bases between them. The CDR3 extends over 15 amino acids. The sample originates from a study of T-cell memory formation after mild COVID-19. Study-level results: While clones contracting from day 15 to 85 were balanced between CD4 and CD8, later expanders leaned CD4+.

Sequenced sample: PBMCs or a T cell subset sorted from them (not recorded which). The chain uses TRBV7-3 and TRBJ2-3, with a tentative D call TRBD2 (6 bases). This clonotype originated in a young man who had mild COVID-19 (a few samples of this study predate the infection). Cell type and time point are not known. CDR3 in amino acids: CASSRGTSSTDTQYF. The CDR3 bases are TGTGCCAGCAGCCGTGGGACTTCGAGTACAGATACGCAGTATTTT. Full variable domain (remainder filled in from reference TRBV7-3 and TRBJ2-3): GAGVSQTPSNKVTEKGKYVELRCDPISGHTALYWYRQSLGQGPEFLIYFQGTGAADDSGLPNDRFFAVRPEGSVSTLKIQRTERGDSAVYLCASSRGTSSTDTQYFGPGTRLTVL.